This T cell receptor beta chain was sequenced during a study of blood T cell repertoires in COVID-19. Study context: Acute-phase and convalescent COVID-19 samples originated in the United States, Italy and Spain. T cells, B-cell-depleted T cells, or PBMCs supplied cDNA or gDNA.

This clone has a single count. Because the CDR3's place on the DNA is in doubt, the DNA is left out and the CDR3 is given as listed by TCRdb. CDR1 is MNHNY, CDR2 SVGAGI, per germline (reference sequence). The CDR3 is 12 amino acids in total, end residues counted. One Seattle source followed patients from active infection through their disease course. As originally analysed: Reference gene primer amplification gave nucleated cell count estimates. Profiled with immunoSEQ multiplex PCR; TCRdb holds only in-frame clones, not every one. That table supplies the V and J calls and clone size; D and trimming were determined from the DNA. This table has 100,000 to 150,000 clones, 92% appearing once.

The chain employs TRBV6-6 and TRBJ2-1; the table assigns TRBD2, which was not confirmed against the DNA. Specimen: peripheral blood. This receptor was obtained from a man in his fifties with COVID-19, enrolled during active disease. The CDR3 loop is CASSSSSNEQFF.